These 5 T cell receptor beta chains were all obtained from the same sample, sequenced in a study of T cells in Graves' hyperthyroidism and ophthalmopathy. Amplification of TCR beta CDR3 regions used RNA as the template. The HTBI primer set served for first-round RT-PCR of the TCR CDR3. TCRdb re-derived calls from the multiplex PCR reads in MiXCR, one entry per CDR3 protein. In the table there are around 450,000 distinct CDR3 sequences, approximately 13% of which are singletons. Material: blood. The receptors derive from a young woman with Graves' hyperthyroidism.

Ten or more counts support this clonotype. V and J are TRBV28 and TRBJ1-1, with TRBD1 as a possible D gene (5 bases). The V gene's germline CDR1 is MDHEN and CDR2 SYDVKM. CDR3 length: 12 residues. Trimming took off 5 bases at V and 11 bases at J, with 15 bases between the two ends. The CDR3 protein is CASSRPSGLAFF. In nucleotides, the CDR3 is TGTGCCAGCAGTCGACCCTCAGGGCTGGCTTTCTTT.

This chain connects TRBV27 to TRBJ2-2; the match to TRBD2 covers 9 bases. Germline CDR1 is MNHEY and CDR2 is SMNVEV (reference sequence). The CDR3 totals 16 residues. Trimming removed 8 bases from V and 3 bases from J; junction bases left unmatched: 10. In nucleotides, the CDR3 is TGTGCCAGCTGTATAGCGGGAGTATTGGACACCGGGGAGCTGTTTTTT. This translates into CASCIAGVLDTGELFF.

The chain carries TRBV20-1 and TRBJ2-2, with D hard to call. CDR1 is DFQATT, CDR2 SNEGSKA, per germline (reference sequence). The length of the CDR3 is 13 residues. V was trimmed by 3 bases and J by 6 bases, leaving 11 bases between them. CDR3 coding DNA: TGCAGTGCTAGTAATGGAGAGGCCGGGGAGCTGTTTTTT. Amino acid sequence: CSASNGEAGELFF.

CDR3: CASSHLTGQVDRDYSNQPQHF. The CDR3 DNA sequence: TGCGCCAGCAGCCACCTCACAGGACAGGTCGATAGGGACTATAGCAATCAGCCCCAGCATTTT. The chain recombines TRBV4-1 with TRBJ1-5; TRBD1 matches at 7 bases. This CDR3 is built from 21 residues. V lost 3 bases to trimming and J lost 0 bases; unmatched junction nucleotides: 20. Germline CDR1 is MGHRA and CDR2 is YSYEKL.

CDR3 coding DNA: TGTGCCAGCAGTACTGACACATACACCGGGGAGCTGTTTTTT. This gives the protein CASSTDTYTGELFF. V and J are TRBV6-5 and TRBJ2-2, with D uncertain. Germline assignment: CDR1 MNHEY and CDR2 SVGAGI. Trimming cost V 5 bases and J 3 bases, with 10 bases left between them. The CDR3 spans 14 residues.